This TCR beta chain came from a study of cytomegalovirus exposure and HLA in healthy donors. Overall study context: Of 398 genotyped donors, around 76% clustered with self-reported Caucasian donors.

V lost 6 bases and J lost 7; bases outside the gene matches: 5. CDR3 length: 14 amino acids. Germline CDR1 is SEHNR and CDR2 is FQNEAQ (reference sequence). The PCR was carried out with 60 Vbeta primers and 13 Jbeta primers. Repertoires were generated with immunoSEQ multiplex PCR, while TCRdb's copy carries only in-frame clones and drops some. The sample holds 80,000 to 100,000 clones, approximately 85% seen once. Sequenced input: PBMCs. This chain connects TRBV7-9 to TRBJ1-4; 10 nucleotides line up with TRBD1. This receptor was identified in a man aged 35 to 55 in good health and CMV-seropositive. The CDR3 sequence is CASRPGTGVEKLFF. The CDR3 bases are TGTGCCAGCAGGCCCGGGACAGGGGTTGAAAAACTGTTTTTT. Variable domain in full (rest from reference TRBV7-9 and TRBJ1-4): DTGVSQNPRHKITKRGQNVTFRCDPISEHNRLYWYRQTLGQGPEFLTYFQNEAQLEKSRLLSDRFSAERPKGSFSTLEIQRTEQGDSAMYLCASRPGTGVEKLFFGSGTQLSVL.